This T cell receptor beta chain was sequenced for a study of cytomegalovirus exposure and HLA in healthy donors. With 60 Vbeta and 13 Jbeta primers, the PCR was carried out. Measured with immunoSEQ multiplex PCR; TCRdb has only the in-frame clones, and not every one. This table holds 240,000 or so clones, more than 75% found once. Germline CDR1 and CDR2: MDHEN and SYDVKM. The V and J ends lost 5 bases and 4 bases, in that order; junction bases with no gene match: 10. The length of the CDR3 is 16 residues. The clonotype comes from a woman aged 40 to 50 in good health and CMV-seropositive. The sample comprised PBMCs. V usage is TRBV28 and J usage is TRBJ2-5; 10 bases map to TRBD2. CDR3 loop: CASSPPGLAGAETQYF. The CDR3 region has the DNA TGTGCCAGCAGTCCCCCTGGCCTAGCGGGAGCAGAGACCCAGTACTTC.